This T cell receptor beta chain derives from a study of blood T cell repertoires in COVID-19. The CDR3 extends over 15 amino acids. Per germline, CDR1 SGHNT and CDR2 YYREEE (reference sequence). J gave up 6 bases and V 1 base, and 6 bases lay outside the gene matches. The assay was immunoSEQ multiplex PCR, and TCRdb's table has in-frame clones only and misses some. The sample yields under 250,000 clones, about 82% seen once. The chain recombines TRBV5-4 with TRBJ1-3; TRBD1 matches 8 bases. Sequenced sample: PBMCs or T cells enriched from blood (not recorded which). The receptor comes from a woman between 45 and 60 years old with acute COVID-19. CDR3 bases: TGTGCCAGCAGCTTGATGGGACAGGCTGTAAACACCATATATTTT. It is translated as CASSLMGQAVNTIYF.